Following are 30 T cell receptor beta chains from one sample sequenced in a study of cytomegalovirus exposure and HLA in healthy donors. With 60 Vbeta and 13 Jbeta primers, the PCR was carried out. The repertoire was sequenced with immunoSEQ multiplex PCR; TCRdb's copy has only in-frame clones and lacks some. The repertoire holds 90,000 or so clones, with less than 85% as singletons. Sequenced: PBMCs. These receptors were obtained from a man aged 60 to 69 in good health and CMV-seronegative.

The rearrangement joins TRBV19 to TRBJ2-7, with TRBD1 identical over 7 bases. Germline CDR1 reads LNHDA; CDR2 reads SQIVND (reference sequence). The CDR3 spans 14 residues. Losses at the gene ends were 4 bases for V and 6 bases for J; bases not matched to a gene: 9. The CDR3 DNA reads TGTGCCAGTAGTACGACAGGGCATCTCTCCGAGCAGTACTTC. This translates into CASSTTGHLSEQYF.

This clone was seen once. The CDR3 region has the DNA TGTGCCAGCAGCAAGGACAGGAACTTGTCAACTAATGAAAAACTGTTTTTT. Protein product: CASSKDRNLSTNEKLFF. The chain employs TRBV21-1 and TRBJ1-4; TRBD1, the D gene given by the table, was not confirmed from the DNA. TRBV21-1 is termed a pseudogene. This CDR3 comprises 17 residues.

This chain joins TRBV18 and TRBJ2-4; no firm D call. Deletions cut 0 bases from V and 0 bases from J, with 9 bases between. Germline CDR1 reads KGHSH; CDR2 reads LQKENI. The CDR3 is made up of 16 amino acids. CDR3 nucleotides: TGTGCCAGCTCACCACCGGCCACAATAGCCAAAAACATTCAGTACTTC. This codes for CASSPPATIAKNIQYF.

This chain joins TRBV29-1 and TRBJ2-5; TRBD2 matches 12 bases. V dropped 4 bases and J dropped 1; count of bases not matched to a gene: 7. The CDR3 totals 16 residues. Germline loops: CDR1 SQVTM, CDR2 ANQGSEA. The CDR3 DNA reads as TGCAGCGTTGGTTCGGCTAGCGGGGGGGCCCAAGAGACCCAGTACTTC. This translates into CSVGSASGGAQETQYF.

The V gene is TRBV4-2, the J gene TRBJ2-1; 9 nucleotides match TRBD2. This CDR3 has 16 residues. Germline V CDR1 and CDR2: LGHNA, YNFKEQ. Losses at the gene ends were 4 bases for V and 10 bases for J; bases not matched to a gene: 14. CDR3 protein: CASSPKGAGGRREQFF. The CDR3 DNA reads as TGTGCCAGCAGCCCCAAGGGTGCGGGGGGGCGTCGGGAGCAGTTCTTC.

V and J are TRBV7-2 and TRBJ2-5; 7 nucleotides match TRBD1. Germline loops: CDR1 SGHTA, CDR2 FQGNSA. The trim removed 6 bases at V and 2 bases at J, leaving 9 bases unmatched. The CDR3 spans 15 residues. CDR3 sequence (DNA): TGTGCCAGCAGTTCCAGGACAGGCAATCAAGAGACCCAGTACTTC. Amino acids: CASSSRTGNQETQYF.

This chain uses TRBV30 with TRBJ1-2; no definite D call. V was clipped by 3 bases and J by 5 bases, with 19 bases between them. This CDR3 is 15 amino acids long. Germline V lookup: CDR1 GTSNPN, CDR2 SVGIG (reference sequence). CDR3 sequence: CAWRGGPEAVYGYTF. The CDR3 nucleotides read TGTGCCTGGAGGGGAGGACCCGAGGCCGTGTATGGCTACACCTTC. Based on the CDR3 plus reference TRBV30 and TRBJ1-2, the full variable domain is SQTIHQWPATLVQPVGSPLSLECTVEGTSNPNLYWYRQAAGRGLQLLFYSVGIGQISSEVPQNLSASRPQDRQFILSSKKLLLSDSGFYLCAWRGGPEAVYGYTFGSGTRLTVV.

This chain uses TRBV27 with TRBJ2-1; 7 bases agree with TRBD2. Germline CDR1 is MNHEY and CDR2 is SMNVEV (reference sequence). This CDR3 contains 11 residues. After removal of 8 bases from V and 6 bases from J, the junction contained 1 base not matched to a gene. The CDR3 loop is CASGTINEQFF. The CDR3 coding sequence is TGTGCCAGCGGGACTATCAATGAGCAGTTCTTC.

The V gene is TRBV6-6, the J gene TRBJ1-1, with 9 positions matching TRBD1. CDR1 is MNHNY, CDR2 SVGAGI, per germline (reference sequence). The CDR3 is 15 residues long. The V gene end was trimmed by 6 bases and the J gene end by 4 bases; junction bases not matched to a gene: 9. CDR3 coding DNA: TGTGCCAGCAGCGACCCCGGGACAGGGAGCACTGAAGCTTTCTTT. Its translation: CASSDPGTGSTEAFF.

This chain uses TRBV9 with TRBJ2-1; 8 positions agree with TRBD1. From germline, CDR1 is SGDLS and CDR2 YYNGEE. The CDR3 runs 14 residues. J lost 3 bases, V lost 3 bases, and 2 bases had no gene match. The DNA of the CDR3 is TGTGCCAGCAGCGGACAGGGGAACTACAATGAGCAGTTCTTC. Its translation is CASSGQGNYNEQFF.

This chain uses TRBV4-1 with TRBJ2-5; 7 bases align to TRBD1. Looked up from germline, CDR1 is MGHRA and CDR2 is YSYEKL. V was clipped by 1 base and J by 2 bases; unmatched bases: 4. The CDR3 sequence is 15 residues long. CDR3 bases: TGCGCCAGCAGCCAAGTCCGGACAGGTCAAGAGACCCAGTACTTC. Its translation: CASSQVRTGQETQYF.

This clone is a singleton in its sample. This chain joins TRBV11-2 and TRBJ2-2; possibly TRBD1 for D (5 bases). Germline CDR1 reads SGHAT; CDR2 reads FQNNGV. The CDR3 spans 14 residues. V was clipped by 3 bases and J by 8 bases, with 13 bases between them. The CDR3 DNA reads TGTGCCAGCAGCTTGGTTCTTGGGGCGGGGGAGCTGTTTTTT. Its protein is CASSLVLGAGELFF.

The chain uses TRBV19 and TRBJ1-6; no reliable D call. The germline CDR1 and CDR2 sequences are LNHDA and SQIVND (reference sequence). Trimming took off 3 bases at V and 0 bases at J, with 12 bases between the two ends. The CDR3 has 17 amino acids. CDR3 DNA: TGTGCCAGTAGTATCCGGGATTTGAGCTCCTATAATTCACCCCTCCACTTT. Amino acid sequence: CASSIRDLSSYNSPLHF. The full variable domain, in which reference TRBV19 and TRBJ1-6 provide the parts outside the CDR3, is DGGITQSPKYLFRKEGQNVTLSCEQNLNHDAMYWYRQDPGQGLRLIYYSQIVNDFQKGDIAEGYSVSREKKESFPLTVTSAQKNPTAFYLCASSIRDLSSYNSPLHFGNGTRLTVT.

In DNA, the CDR3 is TGTGCCACCAGCAGAGACGGAATAGCGGGGGTGGGCCAAGAGACCCAGTACTTC. Residues: CATSRDGIAGVGQETQYF. J is TRBJ2-5 and V is TRBV15, with 9 bases fitting TRBD2. Per germline, CDR1 LNHNV and CDR2 YYDKDF (reference sequence). The length of the CDR3 is 18 residues. The V segment lost 0 bases and the J segment 1 base; nucleotides outside the gene matches: 9.

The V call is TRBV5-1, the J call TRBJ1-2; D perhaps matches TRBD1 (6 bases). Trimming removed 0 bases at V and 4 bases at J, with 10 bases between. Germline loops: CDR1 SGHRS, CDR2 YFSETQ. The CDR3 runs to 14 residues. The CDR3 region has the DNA TGCGCCAGCAGCTTGGGACAGGCTCCCTATGGCTACACCTTC. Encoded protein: CASSLGQAPYGYTF.

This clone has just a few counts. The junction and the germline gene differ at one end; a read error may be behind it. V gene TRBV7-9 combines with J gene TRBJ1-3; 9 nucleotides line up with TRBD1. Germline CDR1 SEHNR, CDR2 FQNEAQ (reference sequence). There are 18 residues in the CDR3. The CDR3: CSSSLSDRGLRSGNTIYF. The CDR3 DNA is TGTTCCAGCAGCTTATCGGACAGGGGTCTGCGCTCTGGAAACACCATATATTTT. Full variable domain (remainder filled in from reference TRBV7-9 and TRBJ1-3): DTGVSQNPRHKITKRGQNVTFRCDPISEHNRLYWYRQTLGQGPEFLTYFQNEAQLEKSRLLSDRFSAERPKGSFSTLEIQRTEQGDSAMYLCSSSLSDRGLRSGNTIYFGEGSWLTVV.

The CDR3 loop reads CASRGTENSPLHF. The CDR3 region has the DNA TGTGCCAGCAGGGGGACAGAGAATTCACCCCTCCACTTT. The V call is TRBV2, the J call TRBJ1-6; 7 positions match TRBD1. Trimming at V came to 6 bases and at J to 7 bases, leaving 3 bases not matched to a gene. In germline, CDR1 is SNHLY, CDR2 FYNNEI. The CDR3 has 13 amino acids.

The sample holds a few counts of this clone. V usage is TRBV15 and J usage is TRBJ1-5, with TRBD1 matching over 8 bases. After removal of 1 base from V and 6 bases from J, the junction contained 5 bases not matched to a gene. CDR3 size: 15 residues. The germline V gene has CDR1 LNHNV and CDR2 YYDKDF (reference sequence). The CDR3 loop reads CATSRAQGAGQPQHF. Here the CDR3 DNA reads TGTGCCACCAGCAGAGCCCAGGGGGCCGGTCAGCCCCAGCATTTT.

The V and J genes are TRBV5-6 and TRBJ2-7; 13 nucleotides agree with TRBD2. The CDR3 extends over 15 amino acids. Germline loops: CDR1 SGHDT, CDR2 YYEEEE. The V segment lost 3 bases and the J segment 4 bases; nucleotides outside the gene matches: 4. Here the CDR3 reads CASSWTSGGEYEQYF. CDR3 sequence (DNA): TGTGCCAGCAGCTGGACTAGCGGGGGTGAGTACGAGCAGTACTTC.

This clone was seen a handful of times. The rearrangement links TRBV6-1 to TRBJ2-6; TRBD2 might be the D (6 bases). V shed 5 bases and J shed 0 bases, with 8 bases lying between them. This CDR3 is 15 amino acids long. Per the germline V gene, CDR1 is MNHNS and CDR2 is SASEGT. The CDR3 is CASSREFSGANVLTF. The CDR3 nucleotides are TGTGCCAGCAGTCGGGAGTTCTCTGGGGCCAACGTCCTGACTTTC.

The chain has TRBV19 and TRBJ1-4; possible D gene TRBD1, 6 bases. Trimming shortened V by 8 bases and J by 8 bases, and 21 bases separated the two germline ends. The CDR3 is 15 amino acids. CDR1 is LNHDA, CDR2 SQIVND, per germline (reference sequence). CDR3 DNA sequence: TGTGCCAGTTCTCGGGGGGCGGCAAGGGCGGAAAAACTGTTTTTT. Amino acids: CASSRGAARAEKLFF.

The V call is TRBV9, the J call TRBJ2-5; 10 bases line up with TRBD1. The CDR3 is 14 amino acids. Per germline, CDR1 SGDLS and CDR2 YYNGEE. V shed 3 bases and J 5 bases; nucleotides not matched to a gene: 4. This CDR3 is CASSGTGGMETQYF. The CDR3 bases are TGTGCCAGCAGCGGGACAGGGGGAATGGAGACCCAGTACTTC.

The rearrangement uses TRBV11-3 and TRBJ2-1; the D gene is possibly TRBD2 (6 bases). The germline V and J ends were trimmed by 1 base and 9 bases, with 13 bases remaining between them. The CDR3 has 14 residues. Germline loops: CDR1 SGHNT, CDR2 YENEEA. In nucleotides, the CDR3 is TGTGCCAGCAGCTTAGGATGGGGGGACGGTGAGCAGTTCTTC. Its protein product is CASSLGWGDGEQFF.

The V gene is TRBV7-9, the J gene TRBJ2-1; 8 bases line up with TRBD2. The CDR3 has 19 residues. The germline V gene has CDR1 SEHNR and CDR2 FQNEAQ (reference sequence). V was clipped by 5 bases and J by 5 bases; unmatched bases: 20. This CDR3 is CASSPDGPGGRGGHNEQFF. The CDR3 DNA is TGTGCCAGCAGCCCGGACGGGCCCGGAGGACGGGGGGGCCACAATGAGCAGTTCTTC. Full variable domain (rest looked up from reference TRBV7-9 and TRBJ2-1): DTGVSQNPRHKITKRGQNVTFRCDPISEHNRLYWYRQTLGQGPEFLTYFQNEAQLEKSRLLSDRFSAERPKGSFSTLEIQRTEQGDSAMYLCASSPDGPGGRGGHNEQFFGPGTRLTVL.

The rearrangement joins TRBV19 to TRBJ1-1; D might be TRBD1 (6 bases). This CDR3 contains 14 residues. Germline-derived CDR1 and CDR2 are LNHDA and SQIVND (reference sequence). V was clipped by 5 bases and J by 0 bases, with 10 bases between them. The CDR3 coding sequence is TGTGCCAGTAGTCCAAGGACAGTGAACACTGAAGCTTTCTTT. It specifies CASSPRTVNTEAFF.

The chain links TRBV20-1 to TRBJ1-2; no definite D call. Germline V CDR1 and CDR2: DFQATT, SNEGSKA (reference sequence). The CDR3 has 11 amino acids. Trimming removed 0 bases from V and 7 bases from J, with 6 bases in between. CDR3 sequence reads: CSARDQRGYTF. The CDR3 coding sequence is TGCAGTGCTAGAGATCAGCGTGGCTACACCTTC.

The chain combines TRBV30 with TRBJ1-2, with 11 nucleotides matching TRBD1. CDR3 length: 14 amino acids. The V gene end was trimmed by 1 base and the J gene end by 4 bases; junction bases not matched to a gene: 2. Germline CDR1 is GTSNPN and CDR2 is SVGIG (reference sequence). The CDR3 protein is CAWSGDRGSYGYTF. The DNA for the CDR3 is TGTGCCTGGAGTGGGGACAGGGGGTCCTATGGCTACACCTTC.

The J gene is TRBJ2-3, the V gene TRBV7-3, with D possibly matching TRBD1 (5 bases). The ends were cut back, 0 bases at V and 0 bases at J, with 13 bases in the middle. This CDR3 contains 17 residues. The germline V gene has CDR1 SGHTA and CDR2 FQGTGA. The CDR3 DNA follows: TGTGCCAGCAGCTTAACCGCTGACAGCCTTAGCACAGATACGCAGTATTTT. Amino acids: CASSLTADSLSTDTQYF.

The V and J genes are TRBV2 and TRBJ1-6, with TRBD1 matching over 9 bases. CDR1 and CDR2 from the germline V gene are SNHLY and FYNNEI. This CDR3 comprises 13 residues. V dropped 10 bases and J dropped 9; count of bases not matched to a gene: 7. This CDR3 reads CATTGGVGSPLHF. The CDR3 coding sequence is TGTGCCACTACAGGGGGCGTCGGTTCACCCCTCCACTTT.

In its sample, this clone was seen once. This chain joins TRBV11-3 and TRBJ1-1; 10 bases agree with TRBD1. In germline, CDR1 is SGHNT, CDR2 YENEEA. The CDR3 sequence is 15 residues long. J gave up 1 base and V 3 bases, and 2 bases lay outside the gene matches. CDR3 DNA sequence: TGTGCCAGCAGCTTTGGGACAGGGGAGAACACTGAAGCTTTCTTT. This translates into CASSFGTGENTEAFF.